This TCR beta chain stems from a study of blood T cell repertoires in COVID-19. Looking at the study overall: Specimens from acute and convalescent COVID-19 originated in the United States, Italy and Spain. T cells, B-cell-depleted T cells, or PBMCs supplied cDNA or gDNA.

The CDR3 loop spans 17 amino acids. V lost 4 bases to trimming and J lost 8 bases, with 21 bases between them. CDR1 and CDR2 from the germline V gene are SNHLY and FYNNEI. Original methodology: Reference gene primer amplification yielded estimated nucleated cell counts. Clones were sequenced by immunoSEQ multiplex PCR, and TCRdb holds only the in-frame ones, with some missing. V and J calls and clone size are those listed in that table; D and trimming were worked out from the DNA. The sample records about 300,000 clones, roughly 88% being singletons. The chain combines TRBV2 with TRBJ1-6; D uncertain. The clonotype comes from a woman aged 30 to 39 who had recovered from COVID-19. What was sequenced was peripheral blood. This CDR3 reads CASSVGEPARLDSPLHF. The CDR3 DNA reads as TGTGCCAGCAGTGTTGGAGAGCCGGCTAGGTTGGATTCACCCCTCCACTTT.